Sequencing of this TCR beta chain was carried out in a study of Graves' ophthalmopathy and Graves' hyperthyroidism. This clonotype has a handful of counts. A junction end diverges from the germline sequence, so it may reflect a read error. Pregnancy or lactation, uncontrolled infections and other autoimmune diseases were grounds for excluding patients. The PBMC fraction was derived from about 9.5 ml of fresh peripheral blood. The CDR3 contains 14 residues. Germline V CDR1 and CDR2: SGHTA, FQGNSA. For repertoire sequencing, the TCR beta CDR3 regions were amplified from RNA transcripts. First-round RT-PCR relied on HTBI primers, and a second-round multiplex PCR came next. Via MiXCR, TCRdb re-called the multiplex PCR reads, giving one row per CDR3 protein. The sample holds 300,000 to 350,000 distinct CDR3 sequences, roughly 15% seen once.

The chain carries TRBV7-2 and TRBJ1-5, with a tentative D call TRBD1 (5 bases). The specimen was peripheral blood. The source of this sequence is an adult man with Graves' ophthalmopathy. CDR3 in amino acids: CASSAVRANQPQLF. CDR3 nucleotide sequence: TGTGCCAGCAGCGCGGTCAGGGCTAATCAGCCCCAGCTTTTT.